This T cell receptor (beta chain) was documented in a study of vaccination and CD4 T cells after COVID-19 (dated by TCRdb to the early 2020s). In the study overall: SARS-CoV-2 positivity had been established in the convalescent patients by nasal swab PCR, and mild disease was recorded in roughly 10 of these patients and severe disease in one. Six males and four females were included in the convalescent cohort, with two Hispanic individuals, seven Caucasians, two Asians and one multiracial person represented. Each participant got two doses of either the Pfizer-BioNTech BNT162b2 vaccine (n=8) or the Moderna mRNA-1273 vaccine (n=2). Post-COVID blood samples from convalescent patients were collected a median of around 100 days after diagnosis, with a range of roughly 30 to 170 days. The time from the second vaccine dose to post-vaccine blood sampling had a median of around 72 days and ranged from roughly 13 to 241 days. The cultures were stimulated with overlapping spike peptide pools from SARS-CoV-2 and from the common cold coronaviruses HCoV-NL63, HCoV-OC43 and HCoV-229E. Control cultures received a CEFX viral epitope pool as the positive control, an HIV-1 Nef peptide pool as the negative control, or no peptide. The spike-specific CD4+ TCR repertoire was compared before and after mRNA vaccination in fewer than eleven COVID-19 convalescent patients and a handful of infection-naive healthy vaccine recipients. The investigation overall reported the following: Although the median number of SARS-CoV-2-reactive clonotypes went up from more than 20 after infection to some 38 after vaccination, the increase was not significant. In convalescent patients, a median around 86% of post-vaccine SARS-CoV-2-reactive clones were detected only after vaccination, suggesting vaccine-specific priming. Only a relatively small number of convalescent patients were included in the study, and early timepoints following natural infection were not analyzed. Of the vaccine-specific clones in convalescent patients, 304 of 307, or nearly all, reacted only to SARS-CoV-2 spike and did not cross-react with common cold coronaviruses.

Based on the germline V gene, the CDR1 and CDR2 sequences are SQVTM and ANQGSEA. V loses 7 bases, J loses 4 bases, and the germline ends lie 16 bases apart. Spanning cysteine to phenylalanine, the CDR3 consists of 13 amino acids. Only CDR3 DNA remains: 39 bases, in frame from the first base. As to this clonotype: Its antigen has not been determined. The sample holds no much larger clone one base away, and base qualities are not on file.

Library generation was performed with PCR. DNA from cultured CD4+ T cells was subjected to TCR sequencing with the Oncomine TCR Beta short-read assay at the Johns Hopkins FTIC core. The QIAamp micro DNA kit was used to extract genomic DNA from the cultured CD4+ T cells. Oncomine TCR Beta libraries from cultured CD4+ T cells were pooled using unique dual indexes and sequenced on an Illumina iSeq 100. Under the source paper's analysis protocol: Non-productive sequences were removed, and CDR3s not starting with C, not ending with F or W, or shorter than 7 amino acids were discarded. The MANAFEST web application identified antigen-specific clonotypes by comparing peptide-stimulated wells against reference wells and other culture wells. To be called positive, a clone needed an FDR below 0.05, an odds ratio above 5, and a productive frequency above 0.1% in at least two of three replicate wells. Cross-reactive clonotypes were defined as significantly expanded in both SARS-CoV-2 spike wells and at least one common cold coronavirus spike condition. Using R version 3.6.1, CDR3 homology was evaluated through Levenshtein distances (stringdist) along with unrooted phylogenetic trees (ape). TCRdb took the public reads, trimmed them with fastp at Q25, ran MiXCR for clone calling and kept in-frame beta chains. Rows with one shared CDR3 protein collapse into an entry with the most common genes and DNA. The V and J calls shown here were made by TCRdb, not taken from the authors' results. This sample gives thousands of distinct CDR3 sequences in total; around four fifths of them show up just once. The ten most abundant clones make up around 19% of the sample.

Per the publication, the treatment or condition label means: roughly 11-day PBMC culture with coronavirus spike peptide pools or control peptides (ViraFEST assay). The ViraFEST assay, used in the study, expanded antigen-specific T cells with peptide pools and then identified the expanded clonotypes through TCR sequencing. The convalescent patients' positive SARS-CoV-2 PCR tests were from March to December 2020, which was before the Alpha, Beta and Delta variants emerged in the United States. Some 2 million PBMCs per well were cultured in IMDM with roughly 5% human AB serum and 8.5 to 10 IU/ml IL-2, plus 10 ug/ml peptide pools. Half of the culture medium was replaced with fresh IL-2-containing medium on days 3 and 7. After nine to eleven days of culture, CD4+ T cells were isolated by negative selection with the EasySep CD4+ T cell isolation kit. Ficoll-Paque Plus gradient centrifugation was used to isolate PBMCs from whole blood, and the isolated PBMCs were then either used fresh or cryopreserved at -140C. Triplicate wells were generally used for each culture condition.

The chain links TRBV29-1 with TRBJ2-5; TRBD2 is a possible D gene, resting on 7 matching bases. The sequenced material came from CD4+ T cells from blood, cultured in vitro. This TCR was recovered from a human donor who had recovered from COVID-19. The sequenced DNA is TGCAGCGCTGTAGGGGGGGTTGGAGAGACCCAGTACTTC. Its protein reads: CSAVGGVGETQYF.